This T cell receptor beta chain was captured by sequencing in a study of blood T cell repertoires in COVID-19. Clones were sequenced by immunoSEQ multiplex PCR, and TCRdb holds only the in-frame ones, with some missing. Among over 200,000 clones listed, about 89% were seen once. CDR1 and CDR2 (germline): MRHNA, SNTAGT. Trimming stripped 0 bases from V and 0 bases from J, with 12 bases between. This CDR3 region has 17 residues. V usage is TRBV6-4 and J usage is TRBJ1-5; tentative D call: TRBD1 (6 bases). The clonotype comes from a man aged 35 to 55 who had recovered from COVID-19. Specimen: PBMCs or T cells enriched from blood (not recorded which). Here the CDR3 DNA reads TGTGCCAGCAGTGACTCGAGTGGACAGTATAGCAATCAGCCCCAGCATTTT. Its protein product is CASSDSSGQYSNQPQHF.